This TCR beta chain was recovered during a study of beta chain features in type 1 diabetes (dated by TCRdb to 2016 to 2018). Notes on the research overall: No differences in mean age, gender distribution, total cell number or subset yield were found between patients and healthy donors. Across all samples, some 99 million sorted cells were examined, and cell number per subset correlated strongly with RNA yield. Regulatory and stem cell-like memory subsets were isolated from only 8 patients and roughly eight healthy donors, whereas naive and central memory subsets came from all 30 or so donors. The study compared TCRB repertoires of sorted circulating CD4+ T cell subsets between recently diagnosed type 1 diabetes patients and matched healthy donors. Broad study findings and their caveats: Sequencing cDNA rather than genomic DNA could over-represent highly expressing activated cells, although activation and CD3 levels did not differ between groups. PCR may preferentially amplify shorter templates, but because patient and control samples were amplified and corrected together, any resulting skew would affect both groups equally. A moderate but significant shortening of TCRB CDR3 length was observed in type 1 diabetes patients in all four CD4+ subsets. At VDJ recombination sites, patients with type 1 diabetes made fewer insertions and deleted more nucleotides, a pattern implying thymic rearrangement abnormalities. Naive, central memory and regulatory TCRB repertoires appeared to be more similar among patients than among healthy donors. HLA sub-analyses involved small numbers of individuals, so any influence of HLA type on TCRB rearrangement remained unresolved.

Each donor gave one peripheral blood draw, averaging approximately 0.11 L, which was collected into heparinised tubes. Naive, central memory, regulatory and stem cell-like memory CD4+ T cells were sorted on a BD FACSAria II using a panel including CD45RO, CCR7, CD25, CD127, CD95 and CD27. All sorted populations exceeded 98% purity. PBMCs were isolated right away by Lymphoprep density gradient centrifugation and were stained directly, without culture. So that batch effects would be minimized, each experiment stained and sorted samples in pairs, pairing one healthy donor with one patient. On this clone itself: There is no known antigen for this receptor. Within one base of it there is no much larger clone, and no base qualities were kept.

The CDR3 holds 13 amino acids from the cysteine to the phenylalanine. Only the CDR3 part of the read is kept: 39 bases, read in frame from the first base. V is reduced by 4 bases and J by 4 bases, leaving a spacing of 11 bases between them. CDR1 and CDR2, looked up from the germline V gene (reference sequence), are SGHNT and YYREEE. All of the isolated RNA was reverse transcribed with the High Capacity cDNA Reverse Transcription Kit, so expressed TCRB transcripts were sequenced. Naive, central memory and regulatory T cell samples underwent deep immunoSEQ sequencing, averaging roughly 3.3 million total reads per sample. Sorted cells were lysed in RLT buffer, and RNA was extracted using DNase-treated RNeasy Micro or Mini kits according to cell number. Each cell subset was processed on its own to prevent cross-contamination, while patient and healthy donor samples were processed together. TCRB sequences were amplified from cDNA with the immunoSEQ multiplex PCR, producing 87-bp fragments spanning the CDR3 region. Sequencing of the amplicons was performed on the Illumina HiSeq platform. On the study's bioinformatics: Synthetic template baselines were used to correct PCR bias computationally, reads within Hamming distance 2 were collapsed together, and singletons that could not be merged were discarded. Reads were aligned against IMGT so that V, D and J genes, CDR3 length and insertions or deletions at six rearrangement sites could be assigned. Within each subset, clonotype counts were normalized to sorted cell number, and only after that were true diversity and Gini coefficients computed with the tcR R package. Repertoire sharing was quantified using the overlap coefficient calculated on TCRB nucleotide sequences. Out-of-frame TCRB sequences from naive cells were analyzed to stand in for the pre-selection repertoire. The immuneACCESS repertoire file appears here via TCRdb, limited to in-frame rearrangements. These files lack a portion of the clones; in checked studies, under half of the deficit traces to unresolved V genes, and the cause of the others is not known. V and J calls and clone size follow that table, whereas D and trimming were derived from the DNA. Across this sample there are fewer than 900,000 clones, with 15% to 20% seen only once. 0.023% of the sample lies in the top ten.

Recombination joined TRBV5-4 with TRBJ1-2; the D gene identity is not certain. The origin of this receptor is a woman aged 18 to 35 in good health. Source material: naive CD4+ T cells from blood. According to the study, the label for this sample's cell subset or site signals: true naive CD4+ T cells. The CDR3 protein: CASSRGWSYGYTF. In nucleotides, the sequence is TGTGCCAGCAGCCGTGGGTGGAGCTATGGCTACACCTTC.